The 11 T cell receptor beta chains listed next were all sequenced from one sample in a study of shared clonotypes between healthy human individuals. Repertoires were generated with immunoSEQ multiplex PCR, while TCRdb's copy carries only in-frame clones and drops some. Among roughly 2,000,000 clones listed, approximately 94% were seen once. The naive CD8 population came from CD45RO-negative cells selected for CCR7, without terminally differentiated effector memory CD45RA+ cells. The sample comprised naive CD8+ T cells sorted from blood. The receptors originated from a man aged 18 to 30 in good health.

The chain is built from TRBV5-1 and TRBJ2-1; 7 nucleotides align to TRBD2. The CDR3 runs 16 residues. CDR1 and CDR2 from the germline V gene are SGHRS and YFSETQ. After removal of 0 bases from V and 7 bases from J, the junction contained 10 bases not matched to a gene. In DNA, the CDR3 is TGCGCCAGCAGCTTGGAGGGCAGGGCGGGAGCTAATGAGCAGTTCTTC. It specifies CASSLEGRAGANEQFF.

This sequence joins TRBV7-2 and TRBJ2-7; 7 nucleotides match TRBD2. Germline V CDR1 and CDR2: SGHTA, FQGNSA. The CDR3 runs to 15 residues. Trimming removed 2 bases from V and 2 bases from J; junction bases left unmatched: 6. The CDR3 DNA reads TGTGCCAGCAGCTTACGGGCTAGCGGAACCTACGAGCAGTACTTC. This sequence encodes CASSLRASGTYEQYF.

The chain uses TRBV27 and TRBJ2-2; 11 bases align to TRBD2. Germline assignment: CDR1 MNHEY and CDR2 SMNVEV (reference sequence). The CDR3 has 17 residues. Losses at the gene ends were 2 bases for V and 4 bases for J; bases not matched to a gene: 6. The chain's CDR3 is CASSLPRLAGTTGELFF. The CDR3 nucleotides read TGTGCCAGCAGTTTACCCCGACTAGCGGGGACCACCGGGGAGCTGTTTTTT.

This clone showed up just a few times. J is TRBJ1-3 and V is TRBV7-9; D gene uncertain. The CDR3 has 13 residues. V was clipped by 2 bases and J by 11 bases, with 13 bases between them. Germline CDR1 and CDR2: SEHNR and FQNEAQ (reference sequence). This chain's CDR3 is CASSLSPAVAIYF. In nucleotides, the CDR3 is TGTGCCAGCAGCTTATCTCCAGCCGTCGCCATATATTTT.

Note on this clone: The same CDR3 also results from other DNA sequences found in this sample. The rearrangement joins TRBV7-9 to TRBJ2-7, with D perhaps being TRBD1 or TRBD2 (6 bases each). The ends were cut back, 1 base at V and 4 bases at J, with 11 bases in the middle. CDR1 and CDR2 from the germline V gene are SEHNR and FQNEAQ (reference sequence). This CDR3 comprises 14 residues. In DNA form, the CDR3 reads TGTGCCAGCAGCTTAGTGGGGGGCGGTTACGAGCAGTACTTC. Protein: CASSLVGGGYEQYF.

The chain couples TRBV4-1 to TRBJ2-1; D unclear. Trimming took 2 bases from V and 7 from J, leaving 9 bases between them. Germline V gives CDR1 MGHRA, CDR2 YSYEKL. This CDR3 contains 13 residues. CDR3 nucleotides: TGCGCCAGCAGCCAAAGACCCGGGAATGAGCAGTTCTTC. Its translation is CASSQRPGNEQFF.

This sequence joins TRBV21-1 and TRBJ1-5. TRBV21-1 is a listed pseudogene. CDR3 length equals 15 residues. CDR3 region: CASSKDRAGSQPQHF. The CDR3 nucleotides are TGTGCCAGCAGCAAAGACAGGGCCGGGAGTCAGCCCCAGCATTTT.

V and J are TRBV25-1 and TRBJ2-5; possible D gene TRBD2, 6 bases. The CDR3 runs to 15 residues. Germline assignment: CDR1 MGHDK and CDR2 SYGVNS. Deletions cut 3 bases from V and 5 bases from J, with 16 bases between. CDR3 bases: TGTGCCAGCAGTGAGGGAGGTCTAGGGTGGGAGACCCAGTACTTC. As protein: CASSEGGLGWETQYF.

This chain connects TRBV5-4 to TRBJ2-3, with 14 bases identical to TRBD2. Germline values: CDR1 SGHNT, CDR2 YYREEE (reference sequence). Losses at the gene ends were 3 bases for V and 4 bases for J; bases not matched to a gene: 13. CDR3 size: 19 residues. The CDR3, as DNA: TGTGCCAGCAGCTCGGGGACTAGCGGGAGAGGGGGATGGGCAGATACGCAGTATTTT. Amino acids: CASSSGTSGRGGWADTQYF. The full variable domain, its missing parts supplied by reference TRBV5-4 and TRBJ2-3, is ETGVTQSPTHLIKTRGQQVTLRCSSQSGHNTVSWYQQALGQGPQFIFQYYREEENGRGNFPPRFSGLQFPNYSSELNVNALELDDSALYLCASSSGTSGRGGWADTQYFGPGTRLTVL.

The sample holds one count of this clone. The rearrangement links TRBV5-1 to TRBJ1-2, with 7 bases matching TRBD1. CDR1 is SGHRS and CDR2 is YFSETQ in the germline V gene. With 2 bases clipped from V and 3 bases from J, the junction kept 13 bases outside the gene matches. CDR3 length: 17 residues. The CDR3 reads CASSLKQGRRGDYGYTF. CDR3 in DNA: TGCGCCAGCAGCTTAAAACAGGGGAGGAGGGGAGACTATGGCTACACCTTC.

The V and J genes are TRBV27 and TRBJ1-2; perhaps TRBD1 as D (6 bases). Trimming left V 2 bases short and J 3 bases short, with 10 bases between. The CDR3 contains 14 residues. The germline V gene has CDR1 MNHEY and CDR2 SMNVEV (reference sequence). This chain's CDR3 is CASSLAGVDYGYTF. CDR3 coding DNA: TGTGCCAGCAGTTTAGCAGGGGTGGACTATGGCTACACCTTC.